This T cell receptor (beta chain) was sequenced for a study of T cell responses to AZD1222 COVID-19 vaccine (dated by TCRdb to the early 2020s). With respect to the entire study: A total of 230 to 250 trial participants underwent TCR sequencing, of whom 200 to 220 received two doses of AZD1222 and some 25 received two doses of the MenACWY control vaccine. Trial participants were enrolled into age subgroups of 18-55, 56-69 and 70-plus years, which contained approximately 150, 28 and 58 TCR-sequenced participants, respectively. General conclusions and limits of the study: The whole spike protein was spanned by vaccine-associated CD4 TCRs, and dominant responses were seen in regions 160-218 and 743-854. Reportedly, close to half of the unique spike-specific TCRs recognized epitopes lying outside the regions that are mutated in the B.1.351 and B.1.1.7 variants. Participants were mostly white British, with more females than males. The authors suggested clonal diversity may have been underestimated. Conclusions about previously exposed vaccinees are limited, since just five to seven AZD1222 recipients were seropositive for SARS-CoV-2 at baseline. Because no day 14 peak-response samples were available, repertoires were characterized only after the peak T cell response. In the small 56-69-year group, the increase in depth fell short of significance, most likely because of low power. Spike-specific TCR breadth and depth rose significantly after two AZD1222 doses compared with day 0 and with MenACWY recipients.

What this sample's time point label stands for: about 28 days (+/-7) after the second vaccine dose. AZD1222 recipients given second doses at about 4 weeks or at about 12 weeks were pooled, since spike-specific TCR depth and breadth were not found to differ between the two schedules. Samples from vaccinated people were obtained from the UK trials COV001 and COV002, which included a single-blind randomized controlled phase 2/3 trial of AZD1222 (ChAdOx1 nCoV-19) in healthy adults. For TCRbeta chain sequencing, PBMC samples were collected from trial participants at day 0 and at day 28 after the second dose. The CDR3 sequence holds 18 residues, the cysteine and phenylalanine included. The retained sequence is limited to the CDR3, 54 bases, with the frame set at the first base. V sheds 8 bases and J sheds 2 bases, leaving 25 bases between their ends. Taken from the germline V gene (reference sequence), the CDR1 and CDR2 loops are SGHKS and YYEKEE.

A note on this clone: Its antigen is not yet known. Base-call qualities are not available, and no considerably larger clone is one nucleotide away.

The CDR3 regions of human TCRbeta chains were subjected to immunosequencing. In the authors' own workflow: Repertoire TCRs were matched against a reference library of SARS-CoV-2-specific TCRs generated with the MIRA antigen-specificity platform. Breadth was defined as the fraction of unique TCRs that were SARS-CoV-2-associated, and depth was defined as the fraction of total T cells that were SARS-CoV-2-associated. Using the MIRA data, each spike-specific TCR was mapped to the spike region that the TCR reacts to and placed in a CD4 or CD8 class. Log10-transformed breadth and depth values were compared by one-way ANOVA with Sidak's multiple comparisons tests. This is the immuneACCESS table as TCRdb keeps it, with only in-frame sequences that have V and J called. A part of the clones is gone; compared with another copy, unresolved V genes explain less than half, and the rest is unexplained. For V, J and clone size, that table is used; D and trimming come from the DNA. The sample profile shows more than 70,000 clones; less than 95% of them were found once. The ten largest clonotypes hold around 30% of the sample.

The rearrangement combines TRBV5-5 with TRBJ2-2; TRBD2 is a possible D gene, resting on 6 matching bases. The sequence came from an adult who received the AZD1222 COVID-19 vaccine. The specimen was peripheral blood, collected 28 days after the second AZD1222 dose. The CDR3 region: CASPIRGIARINTGELFF. The DNA sequence is as follows: TGTGCCAGTCCTATACGGGGGATAGCACGGATCAACACCGGGGAGCTGTTTTTT.